What follows is one T cell receptor beta chain and its context. The sample belongs to a study of OX40 agonist ivuxolimab in advanced cancers. Measured with immunoSEQ multiplex PCR; TCRdb has only the in-frame clones, and not every one. The table records around 60,000 clones, roughly 80% of them present only once. CDR3 length equals 18 residues. CDR1 SGHRS and CDR2 YFSETQ come from the germline V gene. V shed 4 bases and J shed 2 bases, with 24 bases lying between them. The receptor's source is an adult with an advanced solid tumor such as melanoma, head and neck, liver or kidney cancer. The sequences come from CD4+ or CD8+ T cells sorted from blood, collected in a trial of the OX40 agonist ivuxolimab. The gene calls are TRBV5-1 and TRBJ2-5; no firm D call. CDR3 DNA sequence: TGCGCCAGCAGCAGCCCCCCCACCGGACGTTTGGAGCAAGAGACCCAGTACTTC. Protein product: CASSSPPTGRLEQETQYF.